Presented here are 6 T cell receptor beta chains from one specimen sequenced in a study of T cell responses to AZD1222 COVID-19 vaccine (dated by TCRdb to 2020 to 2022). What the time point label conveys for this sample: about 28 days (+/-7) after the second vaccine dose. The library came from the immunoSEQ multiplex PCR assay. TCRdb obtained this table from immuneACCESS and retained in-frame rearrangements with V and J assigned. These tables miss some clones; where compared with another copy, unresolved V genes account for less than half of the shortfall, and the remainder is unexplained. The sample profile shows 150,000 or so clones; 94% of them were found once. Clones ranked in the top ten supply about 4.6% of the sample. The specimen was peripheral blood, collected 28 days after the second AZD1222 dose. The source is an adult who received the AZD1222 COVID-19 vaccine.

The chain carries TRBV27 and TRBJ1-1; D call uncertain. The CDR3 totals 14 residues. Germline CDR1 and CDR2: MNHEY and SMNVEV (reference sequence). The V end was cut by 6 bases, the J end by 0 bases, with 11 bases between. The CDR3 region is CASRRGRMNTEAFF. The CDR3 DNA reads as TGTGCCAGCAGGCGAGGCAGGATGAACACTGAAGCTTTCTTT.

The V gene is TRBV11-2, the J gene TRBJ2-3, with 9 bases lining up with TRBD2. The V segment lost 9 bases and the J segment 9 bases; nucleotides outside the gene matches: 10. This CDR3 has 13 amino acids. Germline lookup yields CDR1 SGHAT and CDR2 FQNNGV. CDR3 sequence: CASRVAGAETQYF. Written as DNA, the CDR3 is TGTGCCAGTAGGGTAGCGGGAGCGGAAACGCAGTATTTT.

The chain links TRBV6-1 to TRBJ2-4; possible D gene TRBD2, 6 bases. Deletions cut 1 base from V and 0 bases from J, with 7 bases between. This CDR3 comprises 15 residues. Germline lookup yields CDR1 MNHNS and CDR2 SASEGT. CDR3 sequence (DNA): TGTGCCAGCAGTGAAGGGGACTTAGCCAAAAACATTCAGTACTTC. It codes for CASSEGDLAKNIQYF.

V is TRBV9 and J is TRBJ2-3, with 7 bases that match TRBD2. V lost 0 bases, J lost 0 bases, and 4 bases stayed unmatched. Germline lookup yields CDR1 SGDLS and CDR2 YYNGEE. This CDR3 has 16 amino acids. DNA of the CDR3: TGTGCCAGCAGCGTAGGGCTAGCGGCCAGCACAGATACGCAGTATTTT. Protein: CASSVGLAASTDTQYF.

The chain is built from TRBV2 and TRBJ2-7, with D unresolved. Germline CDR1 is SNHLY and CDR2 is FYNNEI. V shed 5 bases and J shed 6 bases, with 17 bases lying between them. The CDR3 spans 14 residues. Here the CDR3 DNA reads TGTGCCAGCAGTCAGCCGCCTGCCGCCGGCGAGCAGTACTTC. It specifies CASSQPPAAGEQYF.

The rearrangement links TRBV28 to TRBJ1-4, with D unclear. This CDR3 is built from 15 residues. V lost 7 bases and J 6 bases, leaving 18 bases between the germline ends. Germline CDR1 MDHEN, CDR2 SYDVKM. The chain's CDR3 is CASNPTMAGDEKLFF. Here the CDR3 DNA reads TGTGCCAGCAACCCGACCATGGCCGGAGATGAAAAACTGTTTTTT.